Below, 5 T cell receptor beta chains from the same sample are listed, as sequenced in a study of radiotherapy plus CTLA-4 blockade in lung cancer. The table came from immunoSEQ multiplex PCR; TCRdb's copy has only in-frame clones and leaves some out. Among around 53,000 clones listed, 70% to 90% were seen once. Sequences were derived from peripheral blood, sampled from a patient treated with radiotherapy plus ipilimumab. These receptors were collected from a human donor with non-small cell lung cancer that progressed on radiotherapy plus ipilimumab. Some clones in this sample may be carry-over from other donors' samples.

The chain joins TRBV9 to TRBJ2-5; TRBD1 matches at 10 bases. V trimming: 4 bases; J trimming: 1 base; junction bases outside the gene matches: 4. Germline CDR1 SGDLS, CDR2 YYNGEE. CDR3 length equals 15 residues. CDR3 in DNA: TGTGCCAGCAGCCCCGGGACAGGGGTCCAAGAGACCCAGTACTTC. Residues: CASSPGTGVQETQYF.

CDR3 protein: CASTIAGARTDTQYF. CDR3 sequence (DNA): TGCGCCAGCACCATAGCGGGGGCCCGCACAGATACGCAGTATTTT. The V call is TRBV5-1, the J call TRBJ2-3; 9 nucleotides line up with TRBD2. CDR1 and CDR2 (germline): SGHRS, YFSETQ. The CDR3 sequence is 15 residues long. Trimming at V came to 6 bases and at J to 1 base, leaving 6 bases not matched to a gene.

The chain carries TRBV29-1 and TRBJ2-7; TRBD2 might be the D (7 bases). The CDR3 length is 14 residues. Deletions cut 0 bases from V and 7 bases from J, with 16 bases between. CDR1 is SQVTM and CDR2 is ANQGSEA in the germline V gene. CDR3 region: CSVEDGAGALEQYF. For the CDR3, the DNA is TGCAGCGTTGAAGATGGGGCGGGGGCGCTTGAGCAGTACTTC.

The J gene is TRBJ1-2, the V gene TRBV6-1; D is ambiguous. The germline CDR1 and CDR2 sequences are MNHNS and SASEGT. V was clipped by 3 bases and J by 4 bases, with 6 bases between them. The CDR3 has 12 amino acids. The CDR3 spells CASSESIYGYTF. The CDR3 DNA follows: TGTGCCAGCAGTGAGAGCATCTATGGCTACACCTTC.

V usage is TRBV30 and J usage is TRBJ2-2; tentative D call: TRBD2 (6 bases). This CDR3 region has 15 residues. CDR1 is GTSNPN, CDR2 SVGIG, per germline (reference sequence). With 0 bases removed from V and 5 bases from J, the gap between germline ends came to 13 bases. The CDR3 loop reads CAWSVGRAGTGELFF. CDR3 DNA sequence: TGTGCCTGGAGTGTAGGGCGGGCGGGGACCGGGGAGCTGTTTTTT.